The rows below give T cell receptor beta chains drawn from one sample of a study of identical twins. TCRdb fed the 5' RACE reads into MiXCR, producing one record per CDR3 protein. There are more than 400,000 distinct CDR3 sequences in the sample; roughly 15% occur only once, and roughly 0.42% lies in the top ten. This sample also belongs to another study, concerning yellow fever vaccine responses in identical twins.

Sequences were obtained from CD4+ T cells sorted from blood. The receptors were gathered from a woman between 18 and 29 years old in good health. The conserved cysteine and the conserved F or W are not part of the CDR3 here. Fields, in order: V gene, J gene, D gene, CDR3 protein. The D gene is left open where the match is weak.

TRBV5-5,TRBJ2-7,TRBD2,ASSVVAGFYEQY
TRBV12-3/TRBV12-4,TRBJ1-5,-,ASSPDRGAGDQPQH
TRBV12-3/TRBV12-4,TRBJ2-7,TRBD1,ASNGQGAKYEQY
TRBV10-3,TRBJ2-1,-,AIRAQGDEQF
TRBV12-3/TRBV12-4,TRBJ1-1,TRBD1,ASSWDRGTEAF
TRBV12-3/TRBV12-4,TRBJ2-2,-,ASSPIRGQFTGELF
TRBV4-1,TRBJ2-7,TRBD1,ASSQDGTGVLYEQY
TRBV6-5,TRBJ2-1,-,ASTNSRNEQF
TRBV5-1,TRBJ2-1,-,ASSLEAGSYNEQF
TRBV12-3/TRBV12-4,TRBJ1-5,-,ASSLSAGGNQPQH